The clone carrying this T cell receptor (beta chain) was found many times. None of the patients had undergone any treatment ahead of thyroid surgery. Germline V gene data show CDR1 as LGHNA and CDR2 as YSLEER. This CDR3 has 17 amino acids. Losses at the gene ends were 0 bases for V and 0 bases for J; bases not matched to a gene: 7. The sample belongs to a study of metastatic and nonmetastatic thyroid tumors. TCRdb re-clonotyped the PCR reads via MiXCR. The sample lists roughly 38,000 clones; about an eighth were seen once. The chain uses TRBV4-3 and TRBJ1-2, with 7 bases matching TRBD1. The source is a male donor with papillary thyroid cancer or a benign thyroid nodule (not recorded which). Some clones in this sample may be carry-over from other donors' samples. The material sequenced was blood. The CDR3: CASSQDPRQGANYGYTF. The CDR3 DNA reads as TGCGCCAGCAGCCAAGATCCCCGGCAGGGGGCTAACTATGGCTACACCTTC.